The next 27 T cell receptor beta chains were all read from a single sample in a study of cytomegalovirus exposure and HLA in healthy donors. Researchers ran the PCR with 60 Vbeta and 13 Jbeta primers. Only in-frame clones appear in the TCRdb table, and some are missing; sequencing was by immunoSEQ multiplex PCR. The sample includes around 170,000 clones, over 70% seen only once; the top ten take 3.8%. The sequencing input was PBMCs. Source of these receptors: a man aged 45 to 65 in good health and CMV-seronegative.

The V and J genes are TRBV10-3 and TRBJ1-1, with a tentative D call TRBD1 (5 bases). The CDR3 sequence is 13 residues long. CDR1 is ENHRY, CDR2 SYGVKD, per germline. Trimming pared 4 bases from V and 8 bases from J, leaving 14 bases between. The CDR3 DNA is TGTGCCATCAGTGCGGAGGGGTCCCTCGAAGCTTTCTTT. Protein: CAISAEGSLEAFF.

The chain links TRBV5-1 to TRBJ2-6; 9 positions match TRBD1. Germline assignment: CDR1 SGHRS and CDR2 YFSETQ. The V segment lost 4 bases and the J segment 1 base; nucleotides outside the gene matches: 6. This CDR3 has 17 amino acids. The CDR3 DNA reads TGCGCCAGCAGCCCGACAGGGGGTAGGTCTGGGGCCAACGTCCTGACTTTC. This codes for CASSPTGGRSGANVLTF. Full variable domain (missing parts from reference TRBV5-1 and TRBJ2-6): KAGVTQTPRYLIKTRGQQVTLSCSPISGHRSVSWYQQTPGQGLQFLFEYFSETQRNKGNFPGRFSGRQFSNSRSEMNVSTLELGDSALYLCASSPTGGRSGANVLTFGAGSRLTVL.

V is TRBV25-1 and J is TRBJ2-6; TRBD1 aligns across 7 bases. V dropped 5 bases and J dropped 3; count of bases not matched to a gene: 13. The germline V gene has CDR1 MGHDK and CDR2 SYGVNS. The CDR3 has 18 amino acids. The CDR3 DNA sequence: TGTGCCAGCAGTCCGGGACAGATAAGCCTCTTTGGGGCCAACGTCCTGACTTTC. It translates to CASSPGQISLFGANVLTF.

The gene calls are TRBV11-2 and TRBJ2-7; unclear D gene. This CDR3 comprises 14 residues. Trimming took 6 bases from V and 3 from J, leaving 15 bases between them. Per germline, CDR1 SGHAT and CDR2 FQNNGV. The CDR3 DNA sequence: TGTGCCAGCAGATTTAACTCCCTTATCTACGAGCAGTACTTC. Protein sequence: CASRFNSLIYEQYF. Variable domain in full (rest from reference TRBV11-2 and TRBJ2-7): EAGVAQSPRYKIIEKRQSVAFWCNPISGHATLYWYQQILGQGPKLLIQFQNNGVVDDSQLPKDRFSAERLKGVDSTLKIQPAKLEDSAVYLCASRFNSLIYEQYFGPGTRLTVT.

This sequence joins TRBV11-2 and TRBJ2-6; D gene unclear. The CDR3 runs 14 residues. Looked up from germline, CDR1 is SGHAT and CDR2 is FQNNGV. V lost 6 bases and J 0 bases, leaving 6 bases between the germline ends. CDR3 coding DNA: TGTGCCAGCAGGTCGTTCTCTGGGGCCAACGTCCTGACTTTC. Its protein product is CASRSFSGANVLTF.

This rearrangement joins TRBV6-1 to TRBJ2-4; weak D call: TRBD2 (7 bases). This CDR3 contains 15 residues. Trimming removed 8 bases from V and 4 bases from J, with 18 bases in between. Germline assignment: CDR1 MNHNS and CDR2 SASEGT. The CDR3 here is CASSLGGGEKNIQYF. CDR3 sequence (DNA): TGTGCCAGCTCTTTAGGGGGAGGGGAGAAAAACATTCAGTACTTC.

The CDR3 DNA reads as TGTGCCACTTCCATCCGGACAGGGAGCCACGAGCAGTACTTC. It encodes CATSIRTGSHEQYF. The gene calls are TRBV6-6 and TRBJ2-7; 8 positions agree with TRBD1. The CDR3 length is 14 residues. V lost 10 bases and J lost 5; bases outside the gene matches: 13. Germline V gene sequence: CDR1 MNHNY, CDR2 SVGAGI (reference sequence).

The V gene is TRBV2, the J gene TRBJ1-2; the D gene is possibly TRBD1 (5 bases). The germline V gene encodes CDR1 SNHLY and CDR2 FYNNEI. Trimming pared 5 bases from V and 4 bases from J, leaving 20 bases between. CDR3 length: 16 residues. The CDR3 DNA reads TGTGCCAGCAGTCGAGGACAAGCCCGCATGATCTATGGCTACACCTTC. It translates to CASSRGQARMIYGYTF.

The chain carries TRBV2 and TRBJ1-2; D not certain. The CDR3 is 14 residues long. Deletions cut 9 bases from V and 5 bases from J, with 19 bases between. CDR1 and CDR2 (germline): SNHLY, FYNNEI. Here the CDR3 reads CASWRLGRGYGYTF. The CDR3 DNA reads TGTGCCAGTTGGAGACTTGGTCGAGGGTATGGCTACACCTTC.

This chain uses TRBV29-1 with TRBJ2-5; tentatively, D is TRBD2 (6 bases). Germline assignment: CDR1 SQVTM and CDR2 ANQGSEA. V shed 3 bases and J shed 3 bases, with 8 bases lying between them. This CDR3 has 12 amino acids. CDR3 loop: CSVDGGEETQYF. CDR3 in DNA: TGCAGCGTTGACGGAGGGGAAGAGACCCAGTACTTC.

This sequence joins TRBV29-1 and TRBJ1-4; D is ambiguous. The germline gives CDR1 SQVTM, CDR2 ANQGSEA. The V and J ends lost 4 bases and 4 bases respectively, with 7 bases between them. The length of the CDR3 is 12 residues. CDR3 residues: CSVAYGNEKLFF. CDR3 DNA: TGCAGCGTTGCGTACGGTAATGAAAAACTGTTTTTT.

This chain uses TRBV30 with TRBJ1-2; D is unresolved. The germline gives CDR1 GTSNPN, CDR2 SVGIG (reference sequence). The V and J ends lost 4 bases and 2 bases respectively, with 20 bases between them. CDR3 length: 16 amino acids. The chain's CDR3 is CAWTKDGLGKNYGYTF. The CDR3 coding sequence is TGTGCCTGGACTAAGGATGGGCTGGGCAAGAACTATGGCTACACCTTC.

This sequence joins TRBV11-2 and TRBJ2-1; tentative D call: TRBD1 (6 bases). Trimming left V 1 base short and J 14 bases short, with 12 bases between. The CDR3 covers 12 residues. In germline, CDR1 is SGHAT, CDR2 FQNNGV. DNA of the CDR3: TGTGCCAGCAGCTTAGTGGCAGGGGTCAAGTTCTTC. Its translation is CASSLVAGVKFF. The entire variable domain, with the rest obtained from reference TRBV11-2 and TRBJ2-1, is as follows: EAGVAQSPRYKIIEKRQSVAFWCNPISGHATLYWYQQILGQGPKLLIQFQNNGVVDDSQLPKDRFSAERLKGVDSTLKIQPAKLEDSAVYLCASSLVAGVKFFGPGTRLTVL.

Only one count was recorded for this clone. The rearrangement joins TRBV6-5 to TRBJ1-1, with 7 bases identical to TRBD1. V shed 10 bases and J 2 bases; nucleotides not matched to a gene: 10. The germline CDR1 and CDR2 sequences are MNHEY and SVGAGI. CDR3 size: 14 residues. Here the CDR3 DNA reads TGTGCCACCCTGGGACAGACTACTAACACTGAAGCTTTCTTT. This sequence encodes CATLGQTTNTEAFF.

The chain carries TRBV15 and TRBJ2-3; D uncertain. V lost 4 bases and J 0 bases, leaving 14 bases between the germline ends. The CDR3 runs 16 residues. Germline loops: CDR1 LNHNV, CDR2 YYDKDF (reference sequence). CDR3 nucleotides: TGTGCCACCAGCACCGAGGAGCATACTAGCACAGATACGCAGTATTTT. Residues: CATSTEEHTSTDTQYF.

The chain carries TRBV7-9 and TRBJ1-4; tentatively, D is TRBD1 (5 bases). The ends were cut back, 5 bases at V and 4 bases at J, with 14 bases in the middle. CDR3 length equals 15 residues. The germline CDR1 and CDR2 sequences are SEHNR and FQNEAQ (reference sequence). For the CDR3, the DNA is TGTGCCAGCAGCCGTCGGGGGGTTATTAATGAAAAACTGTTTTTT. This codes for CASSRRGVINEKLFF.

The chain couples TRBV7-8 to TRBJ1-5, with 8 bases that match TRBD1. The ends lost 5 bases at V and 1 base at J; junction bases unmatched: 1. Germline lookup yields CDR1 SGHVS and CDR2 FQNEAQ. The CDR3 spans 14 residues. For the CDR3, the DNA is TGTGCCAGCAGCAACAGGGGGAGCAATCAGCCCCAGCATTTT. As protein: CASSNRGSNQPQHF. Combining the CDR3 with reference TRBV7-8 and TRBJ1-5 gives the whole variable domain GAGVSQSPRYKVAKRGQDVALRCDPISGHVSLFWYQQALGQGPEFLTYFQNEAQLDKSGLPSDRFFAERPEGSVSTLKIQRTQQEDSAVYLCASSNRGSNQPQHFGDGTRLSIL.

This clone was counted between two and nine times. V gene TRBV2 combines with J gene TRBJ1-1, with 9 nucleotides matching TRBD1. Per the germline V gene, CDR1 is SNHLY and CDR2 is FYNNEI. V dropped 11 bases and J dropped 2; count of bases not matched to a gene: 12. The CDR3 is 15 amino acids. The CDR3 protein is CAGQRDRVGNTEAFF. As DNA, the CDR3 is TGTGCCGGACAACGGGACAGGGTCGGTAACACTGAAGCTTTCTTT.

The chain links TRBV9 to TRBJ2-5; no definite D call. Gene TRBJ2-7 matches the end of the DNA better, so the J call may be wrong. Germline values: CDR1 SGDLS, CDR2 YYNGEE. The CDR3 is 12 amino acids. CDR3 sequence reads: CASSSSFYEQYF. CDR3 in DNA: TGTGCCAGCAGCTCTTCGTTCTACGAGCAGTACTTC.

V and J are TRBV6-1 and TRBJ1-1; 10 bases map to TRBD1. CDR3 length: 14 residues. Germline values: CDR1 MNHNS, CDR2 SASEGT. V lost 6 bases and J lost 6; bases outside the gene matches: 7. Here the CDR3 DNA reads TGTGCCAGCAGAGTGGACAGGGGGTTACCTGAAGCTTTCTTT. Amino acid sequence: CASRVDRGLPEAFF.

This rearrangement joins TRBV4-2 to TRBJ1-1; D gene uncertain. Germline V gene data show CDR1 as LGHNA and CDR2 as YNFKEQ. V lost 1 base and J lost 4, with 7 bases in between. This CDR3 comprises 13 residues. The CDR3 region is CASSQVAGTEAFF. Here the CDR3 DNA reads TGTGCCAGCAGCCAAGTCGCGGGCACTGAAGCTTTCTTT.

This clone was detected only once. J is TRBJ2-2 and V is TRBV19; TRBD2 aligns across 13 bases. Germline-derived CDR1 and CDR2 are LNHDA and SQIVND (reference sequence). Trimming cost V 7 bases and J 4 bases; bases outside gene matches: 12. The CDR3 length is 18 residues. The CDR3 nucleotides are TGTGCCAGTACCATACTAGCGGGGGGGCATTCGATCACCGGGGAGCTGTTTTTT. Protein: CASTILAGGHSITGELFF.

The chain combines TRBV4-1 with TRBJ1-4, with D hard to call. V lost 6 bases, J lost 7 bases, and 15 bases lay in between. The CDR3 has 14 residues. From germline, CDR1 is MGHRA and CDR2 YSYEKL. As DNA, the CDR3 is TGCGCCAGCAGACCTACGGGAGAGGGTGAAAAACTGTTTTTT. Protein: CASRPTGEGEKLFF.

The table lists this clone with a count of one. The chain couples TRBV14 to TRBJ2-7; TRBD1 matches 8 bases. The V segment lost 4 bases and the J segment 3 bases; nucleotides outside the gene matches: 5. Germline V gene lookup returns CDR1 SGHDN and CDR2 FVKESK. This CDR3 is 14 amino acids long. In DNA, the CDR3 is TGTGCCAGCAGCCCGAGGACAGGGAACTACGAGCAGTACTTC. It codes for CASSPRTGNYEQYF.

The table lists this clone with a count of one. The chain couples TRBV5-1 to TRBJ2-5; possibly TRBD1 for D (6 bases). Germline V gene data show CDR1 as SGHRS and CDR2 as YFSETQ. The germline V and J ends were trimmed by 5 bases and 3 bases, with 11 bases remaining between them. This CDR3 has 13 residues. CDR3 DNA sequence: TGCGCCAGCAGACCCGGGACAAAAGAGACCCAGTACTTC. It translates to CASRPGTKETQYF.

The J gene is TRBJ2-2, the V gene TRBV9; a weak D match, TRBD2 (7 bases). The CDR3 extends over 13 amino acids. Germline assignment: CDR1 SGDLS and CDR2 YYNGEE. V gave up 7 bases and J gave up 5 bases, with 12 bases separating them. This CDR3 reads CASGGGLTGELFF. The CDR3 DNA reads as TGTGCCAGCGGGGGGGGGCTTACCGGGGAGCTGTTTTTT.

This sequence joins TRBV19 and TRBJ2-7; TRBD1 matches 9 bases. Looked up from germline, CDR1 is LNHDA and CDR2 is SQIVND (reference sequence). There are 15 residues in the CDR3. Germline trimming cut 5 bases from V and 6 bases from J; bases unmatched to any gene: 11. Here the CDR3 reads CASSALGTGSPEQYF. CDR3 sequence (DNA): TGTGCCAGTAGTGCGCTTGGGACAGGGAGTCCCGAGCAGTACTTC. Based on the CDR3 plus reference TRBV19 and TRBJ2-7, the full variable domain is DGGITQSPKYLFRKEGQNVTLSCEQNLNHDAMYWYRQDPGQGLRLIYYSQIVNDFQKGDIAEGYSVSREKKESFPLTVTSAQKNPTAFYLCASSALGTGSPEQYFGPGTRLTVT.